The entry below gives a single T cell receptor (beta chain) sequence along with its context. These data are taken from a study of blood T cells in healthy people across ages. Alongside a J-beta primer mix, a sample-barcoded 5' primer served in a second PCR lasting 7 to 11 cycles. One entry per CDR3 protein, called by TCRdb with MiXCR from the 5' RACE reads. The sample consists of 1.5 million to 2 million distinct CDR3 sequences, 40% to 55% of them appearing once. This sequence was found in a woman aged 40 to 50 in good health. The sample taken for sequencing was blood.

This CDR3 is CSARRDSLNSPLHF. CDR3 coding DNA: TGCAGTGCTAGGCGGGACAGCCTAAATTCACCCCTCCACTTT. This chain joins TRBV20-1 and TRBJ1-6, with 7 bases aligning to TRBD1. V was pared by 3 bases and J by 7 bases, with 6 bases of the junction left unmatched. CDR1 DFQATT and CDR2 SNEGSKA come from the germline V gene (reference sequence). CDR3 length: 14 residues.